This TCR beta chain was recovered during a study of cytomegalovirus exposure and HLA in healthy donors. About the study: Out of about 179 million T cells, an earlier analysis found about 120 million unique TCR beta sequences in total. The study's findings and limits: Analysis was carried out at a later point, and it linked a missense DCLRE1C variant to TCR beta V- and J-gene trimming.

In the case of this clone: The target antigen is unknown.

Primers: 60 Vbeta forward and 13 Jbeta reverse. Clones were read by immunoSEQ multiplex PCR, and TCRdb kept only the in-frame ones, dropping some. The repertoire holds about 120,000 clones, with 9% to 10% as singletons. These donors, healthy bone marrow donors, were studied. Though nominally healthy at sampling, donors likely had unrecorded immune exposures. There are 16 residues in the CDR3. The germline V gene encodes CDR1 SEHNR and CDR2 FQNEAQ (reference sequence). With V trimmed by 5 bases and J by 2 bases, 9 bases remained unmatched. The V gene is TRBV7-9, the J gene TRBJ1-1, with 9 nucleotides matching TRBD1. The TCR was taken from a man younger than 40 in good health and CMV-seronegative. Sequenced sample: PBMCs. CDR3 loop: CASSPTGTGSNTEAFF. CDR3 DNA: TGTGCCAGCAGCCCAACGGGGACAGGGAGCAACACTGAAGCTTTCTTT.